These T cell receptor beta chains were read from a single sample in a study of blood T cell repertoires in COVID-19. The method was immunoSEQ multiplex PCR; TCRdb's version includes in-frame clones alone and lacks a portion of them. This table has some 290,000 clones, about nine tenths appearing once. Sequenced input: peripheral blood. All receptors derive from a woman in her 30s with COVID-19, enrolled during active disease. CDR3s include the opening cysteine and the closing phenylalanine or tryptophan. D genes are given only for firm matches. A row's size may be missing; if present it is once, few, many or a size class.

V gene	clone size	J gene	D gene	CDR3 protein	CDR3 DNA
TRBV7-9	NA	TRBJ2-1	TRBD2	CASSLAGGAPYNEQFF	TGTGCCAGCAGCTTAGCGGGAGGGGCCCCCTACAATGAGCAGTTCTTC
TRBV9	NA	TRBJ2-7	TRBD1	CASSVGTGHYEQYF	TGTGCCAGCAGCGTAGGGACAGGGCACTACGAGCAGTACTTC
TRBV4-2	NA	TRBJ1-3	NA	CASSQDLSYHSGNTIYF	TGTGCCAGCAGCCAAGATCTGTCCTACCACTCTGGAAACACCATATATTTT
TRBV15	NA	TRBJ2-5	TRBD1	CATSRLGQGWLQETQYF	TGTGCCACCAGCAGATTAGGACAGGGATGGCTTCAGGAGACCCAGTACTTC
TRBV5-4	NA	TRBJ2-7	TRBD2	CASSLPGLAGEGGHEQYF	TGTGCCAGCAGTTTACCGGGACTAGCGGGAGAAGGGGGGCACGAGCAGTACTTC
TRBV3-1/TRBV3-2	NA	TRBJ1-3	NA	CASSQSGAASGNTIYF	TGTGCCAGCAGCCAATCCGGAGCGGCCTCTGGAAACACCATATATTTT
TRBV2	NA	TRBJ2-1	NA	CASSLTSGSYNEQFF	TGTGCCAGCAGCCTGACTAGTGGGTCCTACAATGAGCAGTTCTTC
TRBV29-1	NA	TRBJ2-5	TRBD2	CSVGGLAPETQYF	TGCAGCGTGGGGGGACTAGCCCCGGAGACCCAGTACTTC
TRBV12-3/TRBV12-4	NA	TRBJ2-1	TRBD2	CASSFTSGSGQFF	TGTGCCAGCAGTTTTACTAGCGGGAGTGGGCAGTTCTTC
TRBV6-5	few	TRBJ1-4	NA	CASSPVPGRDKIF	TGTGCCAGCAGCCCCGTCCCCGGGAGGGACAAAATTTTT
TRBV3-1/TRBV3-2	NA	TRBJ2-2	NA	CASSARLRVTGELFF	TGTGCCAGCAGCGCAAGGTTGAGGGTCACCGGGGAGCTGTTTTTT
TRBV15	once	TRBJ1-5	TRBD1	CATSRAPRAGGIISNQPQHF	TGTGCCACCAGCAGGGCCCCCCGCGCAGGGGGGATTATTAGCAATCAGCCCCAGCATTTT
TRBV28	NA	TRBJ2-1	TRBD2	CASSFPLAGVNEQFF	TGTGCCAGCAGTTTCCCCCTAGCGGGAGTTAATGAGCAGTTCTTC
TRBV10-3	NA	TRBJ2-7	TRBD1	CASNTGTGNYEQYF	TGTGCCAGTAACACAGGGACAGGAAACTACGAGCAGTACTTC
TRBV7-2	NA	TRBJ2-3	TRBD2	CASSSKIAGVLTDTQYF	TGTGCCAGCAGCTCCAAGATAGCGGGAGTGCTGACAGATACGCAGTATTTT
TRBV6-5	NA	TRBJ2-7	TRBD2	CASSTSGSTYEQYF	TGTGCCAGCAGTACTAGCGGGAGTACCTACGAGCAGTACTTC
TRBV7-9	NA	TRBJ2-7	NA	CASSKEYEQYF	TGTGCCAGCAGTAAGGAGTACGAGCAGTACTTC
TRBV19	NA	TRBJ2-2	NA	CASSIDKTGELFF	TGTGCCAGTAGTATAGACAAAACCGGGGAGCTGTTTTTT
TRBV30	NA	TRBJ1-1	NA	CAWSTHPRGNTEAFF	TGTGCCTGGAGTACCCACCCCCGGGGGAACACTGAAGCTTTCTTT
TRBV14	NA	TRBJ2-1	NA	CASSHLNEQFF	TGTGCCAGCAGCCACCTCAATGAGCAGTTCTTC
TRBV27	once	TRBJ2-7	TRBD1	CASSYPGQGHYEQYF	TGTGCCAGCAGTTATCCGGGACAGGGGCACTACGAGCAGTACTTC
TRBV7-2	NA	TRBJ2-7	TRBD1	CASSLVGTGASDEQYF	TGTGCCAGCAGCTTAGTCGGGACAGGTGCGAGCGACGAGCAGTACTTC
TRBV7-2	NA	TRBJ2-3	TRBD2	CASSPVAGVRTDTQYF	TGTGCCAGCAGCCCGGTAGCGGGAGTCCGGACAGATACGCAGTATTTT
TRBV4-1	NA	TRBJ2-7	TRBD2	CASSRVPGLAGGQVYEQYF	TGCGCCAGCAGCCGAGTACCGGGACTAGCGGGAGGGCAGGTATACGAGCAGTACTTC
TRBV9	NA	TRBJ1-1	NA	CASSAQEGEAFF	TGTGCCAGCAGCGCGCAGGAGGGGGAAGCTTTCTTT
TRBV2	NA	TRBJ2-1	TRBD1	CASSDEGANEQFF	TGTGCCAGCAGTGATGAGGGGGCGAATGAGCAGTTCTTC
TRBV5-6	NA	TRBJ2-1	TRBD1	CASSFMQGARSYNEQFF	TGTGCCAGCAGCTTCATGCAGGGGGCGAGGTCCTACAATGAGCAGTTCTTC
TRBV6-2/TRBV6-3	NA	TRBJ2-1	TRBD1	CASSRDGTGGREQFF	TGTGCCAGCAGTCGAGACGGGACAGGGGGCCGGGAGCAGTTCTTC
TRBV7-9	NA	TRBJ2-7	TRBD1	CASSFGGTGGTEQYF	TGTGCCAGCAGCTTCGGCGGGACAGGGGGAACCGAGCAGTACTTC
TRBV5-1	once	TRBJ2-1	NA	CASSLVRYNEQFF	TGCGCCAGCAGCTTGGTCCGCTACAATGAGCAGTTCTTC
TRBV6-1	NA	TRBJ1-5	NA	CASSEVISQPQHF	TGTGCCAGCAGTGAGGTCATTAGTCAGCCCCAGCATTTT
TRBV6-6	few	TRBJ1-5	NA	CASSYWESNQPQHF	TGTGCCAGCAGTTACTGGGAGAGCAATCAGCCCCAGCATTTT
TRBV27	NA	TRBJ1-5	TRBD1	CASSLGTGVKQPQHF	TGTGCCAGCAGTTTAGGGACAGGGGTGAAGCAGCCCCAGCATTTT
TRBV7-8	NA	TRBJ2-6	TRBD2	CASSPRGLSSGANVLTF	TGTGCCAGCAGTCCCCGGGGACTAAGTTCCGGGGCCAACGTCCTGACTTTC
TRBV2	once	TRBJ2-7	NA	CASSVARSYEQYF	TGTGCCAGCAGTGTTGCCAGATCCTACGAGCAGTACTTC
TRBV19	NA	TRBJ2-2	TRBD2	CASSTRTSEDTGELFF	TGTGCCAGTAGTACCCGAACTAGCGAGGACACCGGGGAGCTGTTTTTT
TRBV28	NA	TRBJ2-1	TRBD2	CASSSRAGVPHEQFF	TGTGCCAGCAGTAGTCGCGCGGGGGTCCCCCATGAGCAGTTCTTC
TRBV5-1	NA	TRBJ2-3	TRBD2	CASSLGTSGKNTQYF	TGCGCCAGCAGCTTGGGGACTAGCGGGAAGAATACGCAGTATTTT
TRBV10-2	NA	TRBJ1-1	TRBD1	CASSLKQGAGTEAFF	TGCGCCAGCAGCCTAAAACAGGGGGCGGGCACTGAAGCTTTCTTT
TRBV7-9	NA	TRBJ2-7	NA	CASSSRTDSYEQYF	TGTGCCAGCAGCTCAAGGACAGACTCCTACGAGCAGTACTTC
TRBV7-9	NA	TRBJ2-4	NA	CASSLVPGVGDLAKNIQYF	TGTGCCAGCAGCTTAGTACCGGGGGTTGGGGACCTAGCCAAAAACATTCAGTACTTC
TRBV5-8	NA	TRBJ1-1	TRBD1	CASSLAGTVRNTEAFF	TGTGCCAGCAGCTTGGCCGGGACAGTTAGGAACACTGAAGCTTTCTTT
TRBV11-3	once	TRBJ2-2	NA	CASSRGRGSGELFF	TGTGCCAGCAGCCGAGGCAGGGGTTCGGGGGAGCTGTTTTTT
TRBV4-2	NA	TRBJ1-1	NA	CASSQDHGSEAFF	TGTGCCAGCAGCCAAGACCACGGGAGTGAAGCTTTCTTT
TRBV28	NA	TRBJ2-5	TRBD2	CASSPGTSGASYQETQYF	TGTGCCAGCAGTCCCGGGACTAGCGGGGCCTCATACCAAGAGACCCAGTACTTC
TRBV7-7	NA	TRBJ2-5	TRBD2	CASSETSGSRGETQYF	TGTGCTAGCAGCGAGACTAGCGGGTCTAGGGGGGAGACCCAGTACTTC
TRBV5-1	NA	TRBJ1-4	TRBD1	CASSLALGKGAGEKLFF	TGCGCCAGCAGCTTGGCCCTCGGTAAGGGGGCGGGTGAAAAACTGTTTTTT